This T cell receptor beta chain was recorded in a study of cytomegalovirus exposure and HLA in healthy donors. It was with 60 Vbeta and 13 Jbeta primers that the PCR ran. TCRdb's table, derived via immunoSEQ multiplex PCR, lists solely in-frame clones and lacks some. The repertoire table contains 70,000 to 100,000 clones. V gave up 0 bases and J gave up 7 bases; unmatched junction bases: 14. Germline CDR1 is SGHRS and CDR2 is YFSETQ. The CDR3 is made up of 17 amino acids. The clonotype originates from a man younger than 35 in good health and CMV-seropositive. The rearrangement links TRBV5-1 to TRBJ1-2; TRBD1 agrees at 8 bases. The sequencing input was PBMCs. The CDR3 DNA sequence: TGCGCCAGCAGCTTGGCCGTAAACGGACAGGGTCAGGGTGGCTACACCTTC. Amino acids: CASSLAVNGQGQGGYTF.